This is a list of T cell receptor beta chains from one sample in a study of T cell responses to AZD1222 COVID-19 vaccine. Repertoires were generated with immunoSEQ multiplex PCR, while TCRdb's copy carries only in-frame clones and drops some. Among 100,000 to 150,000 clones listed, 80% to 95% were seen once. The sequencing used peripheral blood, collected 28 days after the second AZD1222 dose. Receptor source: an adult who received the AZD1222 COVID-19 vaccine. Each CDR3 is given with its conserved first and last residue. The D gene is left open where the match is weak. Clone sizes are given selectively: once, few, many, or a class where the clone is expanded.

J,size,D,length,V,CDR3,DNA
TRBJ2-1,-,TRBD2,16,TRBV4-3,CASSQEPGLAGFGQFF,TGCGCCAGCAGCCAAGAACCGGGACTAGCGGGTTTCGGGCAGTTCTTC
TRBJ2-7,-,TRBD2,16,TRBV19,CASSFGLAGGPYEQYF,TGTGCCAGTAGTTTCGGACTAGCGGGAGGACCCTACGAGCAGTACTTC
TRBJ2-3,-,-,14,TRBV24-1,CATSDVSPGDTQYF,TGTGCCACCAGTGATGTCTCGCCGGGGGATACGCAGTATTTT
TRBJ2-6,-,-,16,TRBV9,CASSVGGFSGANVLTF,TGTGCCAGCAGCGTAGGGGGGTTCTCTGGGGCCAACGTCCTGACTTTC
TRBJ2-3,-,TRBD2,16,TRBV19,CASSIRASGGTDTQYF,TGTGCCAGTAGTATTAGGGCTAGCGGCGGCACAGATACGCAGTATTTT
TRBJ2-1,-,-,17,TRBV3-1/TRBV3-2,CASSQEWTTMNYNEQFF,TGTGCCAGCAGCCAAGAGTGGACTACCATGAACTACAATGAGCAGTTCTTC
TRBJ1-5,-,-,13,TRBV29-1,CSVSSTATGPQHF,TGCAGCGTTTCCTCTACTGCGACAGGGCCCCAGCATTTT
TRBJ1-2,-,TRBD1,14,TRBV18,CASSPGQGSVGYTF,TGTGCCAGCTCACCCGGACAGGGGTCAGTCGGCTACACCTTC
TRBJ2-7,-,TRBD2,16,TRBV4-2,CASSQEQREVSYEQYF,TGTGCCAGCAGCCAAGAGCAGCGGGAGGTCAGCTACGAGCAGTACTTC
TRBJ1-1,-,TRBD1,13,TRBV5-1,CASSWTLDREAFF,TGCGCCAGCAGCTGGACATTGGACAGGGAAGCTTTCTTT
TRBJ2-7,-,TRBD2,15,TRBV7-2,CASSLDFSGPYEQYF,TGTGCCAGCAGCTTGGACTTTAGCGGGCCGTACGAGCAGTACTTC
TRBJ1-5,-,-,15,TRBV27,CASSQPGLGNQPQHF,TGTGCCAGCAGTCAGCCAGGGTTGGGCAATCAGCCCCAGCATTTT
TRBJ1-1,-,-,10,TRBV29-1,CSVEGHPAFF,TGCAGCGTTGAAGGACATCCGGCTTTCTTT
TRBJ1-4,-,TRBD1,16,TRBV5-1,CASSLRPGQGVEKLFF,TGCGCCAGCAGCCTCCGACCGGGACAGGGGGTTGAAAAACTGTTTTTT
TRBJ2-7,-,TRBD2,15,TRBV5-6,CASSKGLALSYEQYF,TGTGCCAGCAGCAAGGGACTAGCCCTCTCCTACGAGCAGTACTTC
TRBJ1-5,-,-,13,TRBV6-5,CASRGRGAQPQHF,TGTGCCAGCCGGGGGAGGGGCGCTCAGCCCCAGCATTTT
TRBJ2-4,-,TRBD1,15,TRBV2,CASNRDRLAKNIQYF,TGTGCCAGCAACCGGGACAGACTAGCCAAAAACATTCAGTACTTC
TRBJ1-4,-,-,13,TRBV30,CAWAGRGSEKLFF,TGTGCCTGGGCGGGCAGGGGATCTGAAAAACTGTTTTTT
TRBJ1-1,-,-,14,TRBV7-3,CASSLERAGTEAFF,TGTGCCAGCAGCTTAGAGAGGGCCGGCACTGAAGCTTTCTTT
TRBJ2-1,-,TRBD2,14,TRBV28,CASKISGAGDEQFF,TGTGCCAGCAAGATTAGCGGGGCCGGGGATGAGCAGTTCTTC
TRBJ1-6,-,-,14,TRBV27,CASSLSDGNSPLHF,TGTGCCAGCAGTTTATCCGATGGGAATTCACCCCTCCACTTT
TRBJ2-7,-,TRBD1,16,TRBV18,CASSNPAGQGIYEQYF,TGTGCCAGCTCAAACCCCGCGGGACAGGGCATCTACGAGCAGTACTTC
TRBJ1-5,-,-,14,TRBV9,CASSQGTSNQPQHF,TGTGCCAGCAGCCAGGGGACAAGCAATCAGCCCCAGCATTTT
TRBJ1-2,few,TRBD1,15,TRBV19,CASSWSGTDSYGYTF,TGTGCCAGTAGTTGGTCGGGGACAGATTCCTATGGCTACACCTTC
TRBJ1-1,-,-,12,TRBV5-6,CASSLMNTEAFF,TGTGCCAGCAGCTTGATGAACACTGAAGCTTTCTTT
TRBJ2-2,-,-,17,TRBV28,CASSTRGTGGGTGELFF,TGTGCCAGCAGTACTAGGGGGACCGGAGGCGGTACCGGGGAGCTGTTTTTT
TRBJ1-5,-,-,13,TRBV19,CASGGNGNQPQHF,TGTGCCTCGGGAGGGAATGGCAATCAGCCCCAGCATTTT
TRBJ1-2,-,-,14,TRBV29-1,CSVEDGVITGGYTF,TGCAGCGTTGAAGATGGGGTCATCACGGGGGGCTACACCTTC
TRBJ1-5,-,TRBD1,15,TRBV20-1,CSASIFDRVIQPQHF,TGCAGTGCTAGTATTTTCGACAGGGTGATTCAGCCCCAGCATTTT
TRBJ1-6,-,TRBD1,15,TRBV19,CASSIVNRGNSPLHF,TGTGCCAGTAGTATTGTCAACAGGGGTAATTCACCCCTCCACTTT
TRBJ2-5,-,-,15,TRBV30,CAWSPSLGGQETQYF,TGTGCCTGGAGCCCATCCCTCGGGGGCCAAGAGACCCAGTACTTC
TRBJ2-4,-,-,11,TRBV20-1,CSANRGNIQYF,TGCAGTGCTAATAGGGGAAACATTCAGTACTTC
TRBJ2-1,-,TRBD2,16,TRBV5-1,CASSLLTSGSVNEQFF,TGCGCCAGCAGCTTGTTGACTAGCGGGAGCGTCAATGAGCAGTTCTTC
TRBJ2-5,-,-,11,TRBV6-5,CASVGRETQYF,TGTGCCAGCGTAGGACGGGAGACCCAGTACTTC
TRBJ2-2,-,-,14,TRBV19,CASNERRNTGELFF,TGTGCCAGTAACGAGCGGCGGAACACCGGGGAGCTGTTTTTT
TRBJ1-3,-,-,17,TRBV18,CASSPILSTASGNTIYF,TGTGCCAGCTCACCTATCCTATCGACAGCCTCTGGAAACACCATATATTTT
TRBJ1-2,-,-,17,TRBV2,CASSTRQTLLANYGYTF,TGTGCCAGCAGCACGAGACAGACGTTATTAGCTAACTATGGCTACACCTTC
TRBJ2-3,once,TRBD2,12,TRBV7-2,CASSLTSGKQYF,TGTGCCAGCAGCTTGACTAGCGGAAAGCAGTATTTT
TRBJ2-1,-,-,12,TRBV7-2,CASSLVGGEQFF,TGTGCCAGCAGCTTAGTCGGGGGTGAGCAGTTCTTC
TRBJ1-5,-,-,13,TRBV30,CAWNPALSQPQHF,TGTGCCTGGAACCCCGCCCTGAGTCAGCCCCAGCATTTT
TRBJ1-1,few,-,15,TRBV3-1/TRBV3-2,CASSLTGKGNTEAFF,TGTGCCAGCAGCCTCACAGGGAAGGGGAACACTGAAGCTTTCTTT
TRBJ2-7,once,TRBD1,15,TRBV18,CASSRPGQGIYEQYF,TGTGCCAGCTCGCGACCGGGACAGGGGATCTACGAGCAGTACTTC
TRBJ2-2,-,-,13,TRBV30,CAWKPGSTGELFF,TGTGCCTGGAAGCCAGGATCCACCGGGGAGCTGTTTTTT
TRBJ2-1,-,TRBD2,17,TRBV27,CASSFGPGLAADNEQFF,TGTGCCAGCAGTTTCGGACCGGGACTAGCGGCCGACAATGAGCAGTTCTTC
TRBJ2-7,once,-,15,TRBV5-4,CASSFGGALGYEQYF,TGTGCCAGCAGCTTCGGGGGCGCCCTGGGGTACGAGCAGTACTTC
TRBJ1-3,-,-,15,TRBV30,CAWSVPSRGGNTIYF,TGTGCCTGGAGTGTACCCTCTAGGGGTGGAAACACCATATATTTT
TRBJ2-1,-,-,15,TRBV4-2,CASSRPGGDHNEQFF,TGTGCCAGCAGCCGGCCCGGGGGAGACCACAATGAGCAGTTCTTC
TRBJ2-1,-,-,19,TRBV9,CASSVGGPKLRWDDNEQFF,TGTGCCAGCAGCGTAGGGGGGCCAAAGCTACGGTGGGATGACAATGAGCAGTTCTTC
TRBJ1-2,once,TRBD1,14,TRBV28,CASSLTGTGYGYTF,TGTGCCAGCAGTTTAACCGGGACAGGCTATGGCTACACCTTC
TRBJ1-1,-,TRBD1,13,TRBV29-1,CSVEGQGYTEAFF,TGCAGCGTTGAGGGACAGGGGTACACTGAAGCTTTCTTT
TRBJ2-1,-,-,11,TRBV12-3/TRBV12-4,CASSPRYEQFF,TGTGCCAGCAGCCCCAGGTATGAGCAGTTCTTC
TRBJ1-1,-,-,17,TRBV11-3,CASSLSVFRWDDTEAFF,TGTGCCAGCAGCTTAAGTGTGTTTCGGTGGGATGACACTGAAGCTTTCTTT
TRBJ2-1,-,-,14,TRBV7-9,CASNGGSSYNEQFF,TGTGCCAGCAACGGGGGCAGCTCCTACAATGAGCAGTTCTTC
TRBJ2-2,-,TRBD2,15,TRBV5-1,CASSFGGARDGELFF,TGCGCCAGCAGCTTCGGGGGGGCCCGGGACGGGGAGCTGTTTTTT
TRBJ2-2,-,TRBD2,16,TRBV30,CAWVRRAGGITGELFF,TGTGCCTGGGTGCGTCGAGCGGGGGGGATCACCGGGGAGCTGTTTTTT
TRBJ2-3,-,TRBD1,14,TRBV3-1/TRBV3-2,CASGRTGGTDTQYF,TGTGCCAGCGGACGGACAGGGGGCACAGATACGCAGTATTTT
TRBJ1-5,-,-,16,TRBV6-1,CASSESVFYSNQPQHF,TGTGCCAGCAGTGAATCGGTGTTTTATAGCAATCAGCCCCAGCATTTT